The T cell receptor (beta chain) under discussion was sequenced for a study of cytomegalovirus exposure and HLA in healthy donors. Study-wide results and limits: Despite most TCR sequences being rare, some public TCRs occurred in many donors. The records held CMV serostatus as the only immune exposure information. Some V segments could not be told apart, so they were left out, TRBV6-2 and TRBV6-3 among them. A later analysis linked a missense DCLRE1C variant to TCR beta V- and J-gene trimming.

Vbeta (60) and Jbeta (13) primers were used in the PCR. TCRdb's copy holds only in-frame clones and misses some; the assay was immunoSEQ multiplex PCR. The table shows about 50,000 clones, with roughly 76% occurring only once. From germline, CDR1 is MDHEN and CDR2 SYDVKM. The V gene end was trimmed by 4 bases and the J gene end by 8 bases; junction bases not matched to a gene: 6. The CDR3 is 13 residues long. The table lists this clone with a few counts. Antigen specificity is unknown. The TCR sequence derives from a woman aged 40-49 years in good health and CMV-seropositive. V usage is TRBV28 and J usage is TRBJ1-2; 8 bases match TRBD1. The sequencing sample was made of PBMCs. CDR3 bases: TGTGCCAGCAGTTCTTACTCAGGGGGCGGCTACACCTTC. Protein sequence: CASSSYSGGGYTF.